The rows below give T cell receptor beta chains drawn from one sample of a study of OX40 agonist ivuxolimab in advanced cancers. TCRdb keeps only in-frame clones here, not all; method: immunoSEQ multiplex PCR. Among approximately 76,000 clones listed, under 95% were seen once. This sample comprised CD4+ or CD8+ T cells sorted from blood, obtained in a trial of the OX40 agonist ivuxolimab. The receptors were gathered from an adult with an advanced solid tumor such as melanoma, head and neck, liver or kidney cancer. The CDR3 runs from the conserved cysteine through the conserved F or W. Fields, in order: V gene, D gene, clone size, J gene, CDR3 DNA, CDR3 protein. D genes are given only for firm matches. Rows give clone size only sometimes, using once, few, many, or a class for an expanded clone.

v_gene: TRBV4-1
d_gene: NA
abundance: NA
j_gene: TRBJ1-2
CDR3nt: TGCGCCAGCAGCCAAGAAGGGTACGGGGCCGCCTATGGCTACACCTTC
CDR3aa: CASSQEGYGAAYGYTF

v_gene: TRBV7-6
d_gene: NA
abundance: NA
j_gene: TRBJ1-2
CDR3nt: TGTGCCAGCAGCTTAGGAGAAGGACCCTATGGCTACACCTTC
CDR3aa: CASSLGEGPYGYTF

v_gene: TRBV7-2
d_gene: TRBD2
abundance: NA
j_gene: TRBJ2-5
CDR3nt: TGTGCCAGCAGCTTAGTGGGTGGACTAGCAGAGACCCAGTACTTC
CDR3aa: CASSLVGGLAETQYF

v_gene: TRBV2
d_gene: NA
abundance: NA
j_gene: TRBJ2-7
CDR3nt: TGTGCCAGCACGCAATCTTACGAGCAGTACTTC
CDR3aa: CASTQSYEQYF

v_gene: TRBV27
d_gene: TRBD2
abundance: NA
j_gene: TRBJ2-7
CDR3nt: TGTGCCAGCAGTTACTCGACTAGCGGGGGGGCCGAGCAGTACTTC
CDR3aa: CASSYSTSGGAEQYF

v_gene: TRBV4-1
d_gene: TRBD2
abundance: NA
j_gene: TRBJ2-2
CDR3nt: TGCGCCAGCAGCCCGACTGCCGGGACTAGGCCTGAGGGGTGGGGCGGGGAGCTGTTTTTT
CDR3aa: CASSPTAGTRPEGWGGELFF

v_gene: TRBV27
d_gene: NA
abundance: NA
j_gene: TRBJ2-1
CDR3nt: TGTGCCAGCAGTTTCGAGGGTGGGGTCAATGAGCAGTTCTTC
CDR3aa: CASSFEGGVNEQFF

v_gene: TRBV6-4
d_gene: TRBD1
abundance: NA
j_gene: TRBJ2-6
CDR3nt: TGTGCCAGCAGCGGGGACAGGGGGGCCCTAGGAGGGGCCAACGTCCTGACTTTC
CDR3aa: CASSGDRGALGGANVLTF

v_gene: TRBV27
d_gene: NA
abundance: NA
j_gene: TRBJ1-1
CDR3nt: TGTGCCAGCAGTTTCCTCCCGACCGTTATGAACACTGAAGCTTTCTTT
CDR3aa: CASSFLPTVMNTEAFF

v_gene: TRBV19
d_gene: NA
abundance: once
j_gene: TRBJ2-1
CDR3nt: TGTGCCAGTAGTATGAGGGAGGAGATACCTGAATACAATGAGCAGTTCTTC
CDR3aa: CASSMREEIPEYNEQFF

v_gene: TRBV9
d_gene: NA
abundance: NA
j_gene: TRBJ1-4
CDR3nt: TGTGCCAGCAGCGTGCAGGGAGCTAATGAAAAACTGTTTTTT
CDR3aa: CASSVQGANEKLFF

v_gene: TRBV14
d_gene: NA
abundance: NA
j_gene: TRBJ1-2
CDR3nt: TGTGCCAGCAGCGCCAAGGGGGCTAACTATGGCTACACCTTC
CDR3aa: CASSAKGANYGYTF

v_gene: TRBV9
d_gene: NA
abundance: NA
j_gene: TRBJ1-2
CDR3nt: TGTGCCAGCAGCGTAGGTGGGAATGGGTATGGCTACACCTTC
CDR3aa: CASSVGGNGYGYTF

v_gene: TRBV5-4
d_gene: NA
abundance: NA
j_gene: TRBJ2-7
CDR3nt: TGTGCCAGCAGCTTTTCGAACAGCTACGAGCAGTACTTC
CDR3aa: CASSFSNSYEQYF

v_gene: TRBV19
d_gene: TRBD1
abundance: NA
j_gene: TRBJ1-5
CDR3nt: TGTGCCAGTAGTATAACAGGGGCTAGCAATCAGCCCCAGCATTTT
CDR3aa: CASSITGASNQPQHF

v_gene: TRBV9
d_gene: NA
abundance: NA
j_gene: TRBJ1-2
CDR3nt: TGTGCCAGCAGCGTAGGAGGGGATGGCTACACCTTC
CDR3aa: CASSVGGDGYTF

v_gene: TRBV18
d_gene: TRBD2
abundance: NA
j_gene: TRBJ2-7
CDR3nt: TGTGCCGCGGGGGGAGGCTACGAGCAGTACTTC
CDR3aa: CAAGGGYEQYF

v_gene: TRBV7-6
d_gene: NA
abundance: NA
j_gene: TRBJ1-1
CDR3nt: TGTGCCAGCAGCTTAAATTCTACGGAGAGTAAGAACACTGAAGCTTTCTTT
CDR3aa: CASSLNSTESKNTEAFF

v_gene: TRBV18
d_gene: NA
abundance: NA
j_gene: TRBJ2-1
CDR3nt: TGTGCCAGCTCACCAGGAGGGGACGAGCAGTTCTTC
CDR3aa: CASSPGGDEQFF

v_gene: TRBV4-1
d_gene: TRBD1
abundance: NA
j_gene: TRBJ1-1
CDR3nt: TGCGCCAGCAGCCAGCACCAGGGGGAAAGTGGCACTGAAGCTTTCTTT
CDR3aa: CASSQHQGESGTEAFF

v_gene: TRBV18
d_gene: NA
abundance: NA
j_gene: TRBJ2-7
CDR3nt: TGTGCCAGCTCACCACAGGACACCTACGAGCAGTACTTC
CDR3aa: CASSPQDTYEQYF

v_gene: TRBV2
d_gene: TRBD1
abundance: NA
j_gene: TRBJ2-7
CDR3nt: TGTGCCAGCAGTTCTCTGGGCAGGGGGCGAGACGAGCAGTACTTC
CDR3aa: CASSSLGRGRDEQYF

v_gene: TRBV7-9
d_gene: NA
abundance: NA
j_gene: TRBJ2-7
CDR3nt: TGTGCCAGCAGCTCGGACATCCAGTACGAGCAGTACTTC
CDR3aa: CASSSDIQYEQYF

v_gene: TRBV5-6
d_gene: NA
abundance: once
j_gene: TRBJ1-4
CDR3nt: TGTGCCAGCAGCTCTGTCGGGTTGACTAATGAAAAACTGTTTTTT
CDR3aa: CASSSVGLTNEKLFF

v_gene: TRBV2
d_gene: TRBD1
abundance: NA
j_gene: TRBJ2-7
CDR3nt: TGTGCCAGCAGTTGGGACAGAAAGTACTTC
CDR3aa: CASSWDRKYF

v_gene: TRBV5-4
d_gene: NA
abundance: NA
j_gene: TRBJ1-3
CDR3nt: TGTGCCAGCACCGTACAGGGAGGAAACACCATATATTTT
CDR3aa: CASTVQGGNTIYF

v_gene: TRBV11-2
d_gene: NA
abundance: NA
j_gene: TRBJ2-1
CDR3nt: TGTGCCAGCAGCGCCGGGCTAGGCTCCAATGAGCAGTTCTTC
CDR3aa: CASSAGLGSNEQFF

v_gene: TRBV1
d_gene: NA
abundance: once
j_gene: TRBJ2-7
CDR3nt: TGCACCAGCAGCCAATTAACGACAGGGATATCACTCTACGAGCAGTACTTC
CDR3aa: CTSSQLTTGISLYEQYF

v_gene: TRBV7-9
d_gene: NA
abundance: NA
j_gene: TRBJ2-7
CDR3nt: TGTGCCAGCAGCTTAGGGGGGCTCGGCGAGCAGTACTTC
CDR3aa: CASSLGGLGEQYF

v_gene: TRBV30
d_gene: NA
abundance: NA
j_gene: TRBJ2-4
CDR3nt: TGTGCCTGGGATACCCTTGGGCCAGGGGCCAAAAACATTCAGTACTTC
CDR3aa: CAWDTLGPGAKNIQYF

v_gene: TRBV5-6
d_gene: NA
abundance: NA
j_gene: TRBJ1-5
CDR3nt: TGTGCCAGCAGCTTGGCTCGGAGGGGCCTTAATCAGCCCCAGCATTTT
CDR3aa: CASSLARRGLNQPQHF

v_gene: TRBV5-6
d_gene: NA
abundance: NA
j_gene: TRBJ1-1
CDR3nt: TGTGCCAGCAGCTTGGCTATGTACACAACAAGAGAAGCTTTCTTT
CDR3aa: CASSLAMYTTREAFF

v_gene: TRBV6-6
d_gene: NA
abundance: once
j_gene: TRBJ2-7
CDR3nt: TGTGCCAGCAGTTTCCTAGCGCTTCCCTACGAGCAGTACTTC
CDR3aa: CASSFLALPYEQYF

v_gene: TRBV19
d_gene: TRBD2
abundance: NA
j_gene: TRBJ2-5
CDR3nt: TGTGCCAGTAGTATAGGATCTAGCGGGGGGTTTCCAGAGACCCAGTACTTC
CDR3aa: CASSIGSSGGFPETQYF

v_gene: TRBV6-1
d_gene: NA
abundance: NA
j_gene: TRBJ2-7
CDR3nt: TGTGCCAGCATCGAAGGGGGGGAAAACGAGCAGTACTTC
CDR3aa: CASIEGGENEQYF

v_gene: TRBV4-1
d_gene: NA
abundance: NA
j_gene: TRBJ2-7
CDR3nt: TGCGCCAGCAGCCAAGACCCGGCGGGCGAGCAGTACTTC
CDR3aa: CASSQDPAGEQYF

v_gene: TRBV13
d_gene: NA
abundance: NA
j_gene: TRBJ2-1
CDR3nt: TGTGCCAGCAGCCCAGGAAGCACAGGCTCCTACAATGAGCAGTTCTTC
CDR3aa: CASSPGSTGSYNEQFF

v_gene: TRBV4-1
d_gene: NA
abundance: NA
j_gene: TRBJ1-1
CDR3nt: TGCGCCAGCAGCCAAGGGGGGCCTACTGAAGCTTTCTTT
CDR3aa: CASSQGGPTEAFF

v_gene: TRBV7-9
d_gene: NA
abundance: NA
j_gene: TRBJ2-7
CDR3nt: TGTGCCAGCAGCCCACCTGGGGTCGACACCTACGAGCAGTACTTC
CDR3aa: CASSPPGVDTYEQYF

v_gene: TRBV6-1
d_gene: TRBD1
abundance: NA
j_gene: TRBJ1-4
CDR3nt: TGTGCCAGCAGAGGACAGGATGAAAAACTGTTTTTT
CDR3aa: CASRGQDEKLFF

v_gene: TRBV2
d_gene: NA
abundance: NA
j_gene: TRBJ1-2
CDR3nt: TGTGCCAGCAGTGAGTCGGCTAACTATGGCTACACCTTC
CDR3aa: CASSESANYGYTF

v_gene: TRBV27
d_gene: NA
abundance: NA
j_gene: TRBJ1-2
CDR3nt: TGTGCCAGCAGTTCGGACAGCCGACCCTTCCCGGATGGCTACACCTTC
CDR3aa: CASSSDSRPFPDGYTF

v_gene: TRBV7-9
d_gene: NA
abundance: NA
j_gene: TRBJ2-4
CDR3nt: TGTGCCAGCAGCTTCATTACAGGGTCGAGCAAAAACATTCAGTACTTC
CDR3aa: CASSFITGSSKNIQYF

v_gene: TRBV9
d_gene: NA
abundance: NA
j_gene: TRBJ2-7
CDR3nt: TGTGCCAGCAGCGTGTCGGGGGTGAGCTCCTACGAGCAGTACTTC
CDR3aa: CASSVSGVSSYEQYF

v_gene: TRBV9
d_gene: NA
abundance: NA
j_gene: TRBJ2-2
CDR3nt: TGTGCCAGCAGCGTAGCGGCGGGTAACACCGGGGAGCTGTTTTTT
CDR3aa: CASSVAAGNTGELFF